This TCR beta chain was recovered during a study of cytomegalovirus exposure and HLA in healthy donors. At the level of the study: Membership in the Caucasian-associated ancestry cluster was found for about four fifths of 300 to 400 genotyped donors.

Study outcomes and limitations: For presence/absence analyses, sequencing depth was assumed to be roughly uniform across donors.

Germline trimming cut 2 bases from V and 6 bases from J; bases unmatched to any gene: 9. CDR1 is SGHTA, CDR2 FQGTGA, per germline. The CDR3 spans 16 residues. On this clone: Its antigen is unidentified.

The PCR contained 60 Vbeta and 13 Jbeta primers. Profiling relied on immunoSEQ multiplex PCR, and the TCRdb table lists in-frame clones only, not all of them. The table lists approximately 77,000 clones, roughly 82% of them singletons. The specimen sequenced was PBMCs. This clonotype was sampled from a male donor in good health and CMV-seropositive. The chain has TRBV7-3 and TRBJ1-5, with TRBD1 matching 8 bases. In nucleotides, the CDR3 is TGTGCCAGCAGCTTACTAGACAGGGGATTAGTTCAGCCCCAGCATTTT. Translation gives CASSLLDRGLVQPQHF.